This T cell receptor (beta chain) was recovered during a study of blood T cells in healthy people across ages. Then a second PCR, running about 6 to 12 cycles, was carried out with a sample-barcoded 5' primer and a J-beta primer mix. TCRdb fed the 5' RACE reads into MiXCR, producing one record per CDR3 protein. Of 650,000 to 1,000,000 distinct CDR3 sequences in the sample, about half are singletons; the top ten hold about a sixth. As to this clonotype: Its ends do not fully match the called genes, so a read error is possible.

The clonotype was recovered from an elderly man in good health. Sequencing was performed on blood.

CDR3 bases: TGTGCCAGCAGTTCCCGGACAGGGAACGGCAATGGGCAGTTCTTC. Its translation: CASSSRTGNGNGQFF. This chain links TRBV2 with TRBJ2-1; TRBD1 agrees at 8 bases. The CDR3 totals 15 residues. CDR1 is SNHLY and CDR2 is FYNNEI in the germline V gene. Based on the CDR3 plus reference TRBV2 and TRBJ2-1, the full variable domain is EPEVTQTPSHQVTQMGQEVILRCVPISNHLYFYWYRQILGQKVEFLVSFYNNEISEKSEIFDDQFSVERPDGSNFTLKIRSTKLEDSAMYFCASSSRTGNGNGQFFGPGTRLTVL.